Listed here is a single T cell receptor (beta chain). There are a few counts of this clonotype. Its target antigen remains unknown. It has no much larger one-base neighbor in the sample; base qualities were not kept. The sample is drawn from a study of Graves' ophthalmopathy and Graves' hyperthyroidism listed by TCRdb under 2018. Notes on the research overall: A patient counted as having stable hyperthyroidism if there was no progression to ophthalmopathy within 18 months of follow-up. Once sampling was done, hyperthyroidism patients were given methimazole at a starting dose of 30 mg daily, while ophthalmopathy patients were given high-dose intravenous methylprednisolone. To tell Graves' ophthalmopathy apart from Graves' hyperthyroidism, and to predict which patients would progress to ophthalmopathy, the study relied on TCR beta repertoire signatures. The independent validation cohort included about 19 hyperthyroidism patients plus 17 patients who later progressed from hyperthyroidism to ophthalmopathy. In several hyperthyroidism patients, the T-cell repertoires found in thyroid tissue were compared with those found in blood. To explore V-J signatures distinguishing ophthalmopathy from hyperthyroidism, a discovery set of roughly 100 patients (more than 40 ophthalmopathy, 57 stable hyperthyroidism) was enrolled. In total, approximately 130 blood samples were TCR-sequenced: approximately 42 ophthalmopathy, around 75 hyperthyroidism and some 17 hyperthyroidism-to-ophthalmopathy patients. Overall study results and their limits: In cross-validation, the 13-signature model distinguished ophthalmopathy from stable hyperthyroidism with less than 90% sensitivity and around 81% specificity, while in the test set the corresponding values were roughly 80% and 75%. Sample size was not statistically predetermined, and group allocation was not concealed from the investigators. In validation, the model predicted ophthalmopathy progression with about 64% sensitivity and roughly 72% specificity; 12 predicted patients were CT-confirmed with GO in a median of approximately 6.5 months. Most expanded thyroid clonotypes with a frequency above 0.001 also appeared in blood, which suggests that blood repertoires may reflect the immune response in the thyroid.

For repertoire sequencing, TCR beta CDR3 regions were amplified from RNA transcripts. The first round of RT-PCR was done with HTBI primers and the Qiagen OneStep RT-PCR kit, and was followed by a second round of multiplex PCR, then size selection and purification. The libraries underwent paired-end sequencing with 100 bp reads on an Illumina HiSeq2000. The paper's data handling went like this. SOAPnuke was used to process the reads, removing any read that contained adapters or uncalled bases, had a mean Phred below 15, or lacked an exact match to the constant primer or identifier. COPE v1.2.5 was used to merge high-quality paired reads. Each unique nucleotide sequence was treated as a clonotype, and MiTCR v1.1 was used to align the clonotypes to the IMGT TRB V, D and J references. Only V-J combinations with frequency above 0.0001 were analysed, covering around 99% of repertoires. For each V-J combination, a TCR clonal expansion and chaos score was defined as the ratio of F50 clonal expansion to chaos observed in the TCRdist matrix. Welch's t-statistics and random forest were used to reduce features to over ten V-J combinations, which were fed into a naive Bayes classifier. The similarity between thyroid and blood repertoires was quantified using the Morisita-Horn index. The raw public data were reprocessed by TCRdb itself: fastp quality trimming at Q25, MiXCR clonotype calling, in-frame beta chains only. Rows are unified per CDR3 protein, each entry keeping the most common DNA and genes. The V and J calls and clone size come from TCRdb's table, not from the authors' own analysis. Counted in this sample were about 1.2 million distinct CDR3 sequences; about 40% of them appeared once. Around 10% of the sample is held by the ten biggest clonotypes.

Hyperthyroidism patients were newly diagnosed, were aged 18 to 65 years, and had a disease duration under 2 months. Patients with other autoimmune diseases, uncontrolled infections, pregnancy or lactation were excluded. Diagnosis relied on clinical symptoms, serum thyroxine, TRAb, thyroid ultrasound and orbital computed tomography. Trizol reagent was used to extract the total RNA, and its quality was then checked on an Agilent 2100 Bioanalyzer. Trimming removed 8 bases from V and 5 bases from J, leaving 18 bases between the germline ends. Its CDR3 holds 14 amino acids, cysteine through phenylalanine. The entry retains the CDR3 DNA only, 42 bases that are in frame from base 1. From a lookup of the germline V gene, CDR1 and CDR2 are SNHLY and FYNNEI.

The TCR originated in an adult man with Graves' hyperthyroidism. Rearrangement joined TRBV2 to TRBJ2-5; there is no confident call for the D gene. Sequencing input: peripheral blood or thyroid tissue (not recorded which). The bases read TGTGCCAGCTCACCACGAAGCATTGGGGAGACCCAGTACTTC. This is translated as CASSPRSIGETQYF.